Shown below are 27 T cell receptor beta chains from a single sample sequenced in a study of blood T cell repertoires in COVID-19. Data came from immunoSEQ multiplex PCR; TCRdb stores just in-frame clones and leaves some out. The sample contains some 62,000 clones, about nine tenths of which appear only once. Sequenced: peripheral blood. The receptors stem from a woman of 80 years or more with acute or convalescent COVID-19.

The V call is TRBV27, the J call TRBJ1-1; no firm D call. Between the trimmed V and J ends, which lost 5 bases and 10 bases, there was a span of 17 bases. The length of the CDR3 is 13 residues. CDR1 is MNHEY, CDR2 SMNVEV, per germline (reference sequence). CDR3 in DNA: TGTGCCAGCAGTCGCCCAAACAGTTCCGGAGCTTTCTTT. Translating it yields CASSRPNSSGAFF.

The V call is TRBV10-1, the J call TRBJ1-2, with 7 nucleotides matching TRBD1. V shed 7 bases, J shed 8 bases, and the junction held 16 bases outside the gene matches. This CDR3 is 15 amino acids long. Per the germline V gene, CDR1 is WNHNN and CDR2 is SYGVQD (reference sequence). For the CDR3, the DNA is TGCGCCAGCATGGGATGGGCGCGCCAGGGGGGCGGCTACACCTTC. It translates to CASMGWARQGGGYTF.

The chain recombines TRBV3-1 (or the pseudogene TRBV3-2) with TRBJ1-2; no clear D gene. Germline-derived CDR1 and CDR2 are LGHDT and YNNKEL (reference sequence). The CDR3 is 15 residues long. V shed 4 bases and J shed 1 base, with 13 bases lying between them. DNA of the CDR3: TGTGCCAGCAGCCCGCCGCAGCCTAGTAACTATGGCTACACCTTC. As protein: CASSPPQPSNYGYTF.

This clone occurred a few times. This chain links TRBV4-2 with TRBJ2-2, with a weak D call TRBD1 (6 bases). Germline assignment: CDR1 LGHNA and CDR2 YNFKEQ. There are 17 residues in the CDR3. The V end was cut by 1 base, the J end by 6 bases, with 18 bases between. The CDR3 reads CASSQGINYRDAGELFF. The CDR3 DNA follows: TGTGCCAGCAGCCAAGGGATTAATTACAGGGACGCCGGGGAGCTGTTTTTT.

The chain couples TRBV7-2 to TRBJ2-5, with 8 bases that match TRBD1. V lost 8 bases to trimming and J lost 5 bases; unmatched junction nucleotides: 13. CDR1 is SGHTA, CDR2 FQGNSA, per germline. The CDR3 covers 15 residues. In nucleotides, the CDR3 is TGTGCCAGCGGAGTCGCAGGGGGCGATGGGGAGACCCAGTACTTC. It specifies CASGVAGGDGETQYF. The whole variable domain, remainder taken from reference TRBV7-2 and TRBJ2-5, is GAGVSQSPSNKVTEKGKDVELRCDPISGHTALYWYRQSLGQGLEFLIYFQGNSAPDKSGLPSDRFSAERTGGSVSTLTIQRTQQEDSAVYLCASGVAGGDGETQYFGPGTRLLVL.

The chain uses TRBV5-4 and TRBJ2-1; D is unclear. Germline lookup yields CDR1 SGHNT and CDR2 YYREEE (reference sequence). V lost 0 bases, J lost 0 bases, and 10 bases lay in between. The CDR3 sequence is 16 residues long. DNA for the CDR3: TGTGCCAGCAGCTTGGGACTGGCGAGCTCCTACAATGAGCAGTTCTTC. It translates to CASSLGLASSYNEQFF.

The chain combines TRBV2 with TRBJ1-1; no definite D call. Germline lookup yields CDR1 SNHLY and CDR2 FYNNEI. Trimming shortened V by 6 bases and J by 0 bases, and 5 bases separated the two germline ends. The CDR3 is 12 residues long. The CDR3 nucleotides read TGTGCCAGCAGCGAGATGAACACTGAAGCTTTCTTT. Protein product: CASSEMNTEAFF. Drawing the rest from reference TRBV2 and TRBJ1-1, the complete variable domain is EPEVTQTPSHQVTQMGQEVILRCVPISNHLYFYWYRQILGQKVEFLVSFYNNEISEKSEIFDDQFSVERPDGSNFTLKIRSTKLEDSAMYFCASSEMNTEAFFGQGTRLTVV.

The rearrangement links TRBV24-1 to TRBJ1-4; weak D call: TRBD1 (6 bases). This CDR3 contains 16 residues. V was shortened by 2 bases and J by 2 bases, with 11 bases between the two germline ends. Germline V CDR1 and CDR2: KGHDR, SFDVKD. The CDR3 DNA reads TGTGCCACCAGTGATTCGACAGGCTCCACTAATGAAAAACTGTTTTTT. Protein: CATSDSTGSTNEKLFF.

The genes are TRBV5-4 and TRBJ2-7, with TRBD2 as a possible D gene (6 bases). V was shortened by 4 bases and J by 5 bases, with 16 bases between the two germline ends. CDR1 and CDR2 (germline): SGHNT, YYREEE (reference sequence). CDR3 size: 14 residues. The CDR3 DNA is TGTGCCAGCAGCCCGGCGGGAATTCGGAACGAGCAGTACTTC. It encodes CASSPAGIRNEQYF. Variable domain in full (rest from reference TRBV5-4 and TRBJ2-7): ETGVTQSPTHLIKTRGQQVTLRCSSQSGHNTVSWYQQALGQGPQFIFQYYREEENGRGNFPPRFSGLQFPNYSSELNVNALELDDSALYLCASSPAGIRNEQYFGPGTRLTVT.

The rearrangement joins TRBV19 to TRBJ2-5; D is possibly TRBD2 (5 bases). V was cut by 1 base and J by 5 bases, with 8 bases left in between. The length of the CDR3 is 13 residues. Per the germline V gene, CDR1 is LNHDA and CDR2 is SQIVND (reference sequence). The CDR3 DNA reads as TGTGCCAGTAGTATAGTCGGGGTGGAGACCCAGTACTTC. Translation: CASSIVGVETQYF.

V gene TRBV27 combines with J gene TRBJ1-1; no definite D call. In germline, CDR1 is MNHEY, CDR2 SMNVEV (reference sequence). V was cut by 3 bases and J by 4 bases, with 12 bases left in between. The CDR3 has 14 residues. DNA for the CDR3: TGTGCCAGCAGTTTGGAACTGGGAGGCACTGAAGCTTTCTTT. This encodes CASSLELGGTEAFF.

The chain joins TRBV5-1 to TRBJ1-6, with D hard to call. The CDR3 runs 15 residues. Trimming removed 4 bases from V and 10 bases from J, with 18 bases in between. In germline, CDR1 is SGHRS, CDR2 YFSETQ. The DNA for the CDR3 is TGCGCCAGCAGCCCCCAAGACGGCCCCGGGTCACCCCTCCACTTT. As protein: CASSPQDGPGSPLHF.

The chain combines TRBV19 with TRBJ2-1; 7 bases line up with TRBD2. Germline V gene sequence: CDR1 LNHDA, CDR2 SQIVND (reference sequence). Trimming cost V 1 base and J 3 bases; bases outside gene matches: 6. The length of the CDR3 is 16 residues. The CDR3 protein is CASSIGTRVYYNEQFF. Written as DNA, the CDR3 is TGTGCCAGTAGTATAGGGACTAGGGTGTACTACAATGAGCAGTTCTTC.

The J gene is TRBJ2-5, the V gene TRBV7-3; 10 bases agree with TRBD1. The trim removed 4 bases at V and 5 bases at J, leaving 7 bases unmatched. Germline V gene sequence: CDR1 SGHTA, CDR2 FQGTGA. This CDR3 contains 15 residues. The CDR3 bases are TGTGCCAGCAGCTCGACAGGGGGCTTGTATGAGACCCAGTACTTC. Protein product: CASSSTGGLYETQYF.

The chain joins TRBV18 to TRBJ1-5; D is possibly TRBD1 (6 bases). The CDR3 sequence is 15 residues long. The V end was cut by 3 bases, the J end by 3 bases, with 12 bases between. Per the germline V gene, CDR1 is KGHSH and CDR2 is LQKENI. The CDR3 region is CASSPTGRVNQPQHF. Written as DNA, the CDR3 is TGTGCCAGCTCACCGACAGGACGGGTCAATCAGCCCCAGCATTTT. The variable domain in full, with the rest retrieved from reference TRBV18 and TRBJ1-5, is NAGVMQNPRHLVRRRGQEARLRCSPMKGHSHVYWYRQLPEEGLKFMVYLQKENIIDESGMPKERFSAEFPKEGPSILRIQQVVRGDSAAYFCASSPTGRVNQPQHFGDGTRLSIL.

This chain links TRBV7-2 with TRBJ1-2, with 9 nucleotides matching TRBD1. The CDR3 runs 14 residues. With V trimmed by 4 bases and J by 4 bases, 4 bases remained unmatched. CDR1 and CDR2 from the germline V gene are SGHTA and FQGNSA. This CDR3 is CASSSDRGGYGYTF. The CDR3 region has the DNA TGTGCCAGCAGCTCCGACAGGGGGGGCTATGGCTACACCTTC.

The J gene is TRBJ2-5, the V gene TRBV5-1; TRBD2 matches 7 bases. The J segment lost 5 bases and the V segment lost 3 bases, leaving 4 bases of the junction unmatched. CDR1 and CDR2 from the germline V gene are SGHRS and YFSETQ. This CDR3 contains 13 residues. CDR3: CASSWRGMETQYF. DNA of the CDR3: TGCGCCAGCAGCTGGCGGGGGATGGAGACCCAGTACTTC.

The rearrangement joins TRBV2 to TRBJ2-5, with 15 bases aligning to TRBD2. The J segment lost 5 bases and the V segment lost 4 bases, leaving 2 bases of the junction unmatched. Germline CDR1 and CDR2: SNHLY and FYNNEI. The CDR3 is made up of 15 amino acids. CDR3 sequence: CASSGTSGRAETQYF. The CDR3 nucleotides read TGTGCCAGCAGTGGGACTAGCGGGAGGGCGGAGACCCAGTACTTC.

The sample holds a few counts of this clone. This chain joins TRBV29-1 and TRBJ1-1, with 9 bases aligning to TRBD1. Germline loops: CDR1 SQVTM, CDR2 ANQGSEA. The trim removed 7 bases at V and 1 base at J, leaving 10 bases unmatched. The length of the CDR3 is 15 residues. As DNA, the CDR3 is TGCAGCGCCGGTGGGACAGGGAATTGGAACACTGAAGCTTTCTTT. Protein product: CSAGGTGNWNTEAFF. Using reference TRBV29-1 and TRBJ1-1 for the parts outside the CDR3, the full variable domain is SAVISQKPSRDICQRGTSLTIQCQVDSQVTMMFWYRQQPGQSLTLIATANQGSEATYESGFVIDKFPISRPNLTFSTLTVSNMSPEDSSIYLCSAGGTGNWNTEAFFGQGTRLTVV.

The chain uses TRBV6-1 and TRBJ1-5, with TRBD1 identical over 8 bases. CDR1 is MNHNS, CDR2 SASEGT, per germline. The CDR3 runs 17 residues. With V trimmed by 3 bases and J by 0 bases, 7 bases remained unmatched. The CDR3 nucleotides are TGTGCCAGCAGTGAGGGACAGGCACCTTATAGCAATCAGCCCCAGCATTTT. The encoded protein is CASSEGQAPYSNQPQHF.

This clone was observed a few times. V usage is TRBV10-3 and J usage is TRBJ2-7; possibly TRBD2 for D (5 bases). CDR1 ENHRY and CDR2 SYGVKD come from the germline V gene. The ends were cut back, 6 bases at V and 3 bases at J, with 15 bases in the middle. The CDR3 is 14 residues long. The CDR3 is CAIRPPDGDYEQYF. The CDR3 nucleotides are TGTGCCATCAGGCCCCCGGACGGGGACTACGAGCAGTACTTC.

The V and J genes are TRBV5-4 and TRBJ2-7; D might be TRBD2 (6 bases). V shed 4 bases and J shed 2 bases, with 16 bases lying between them. Germline V lookup: CDR1 SGHNT, CDR2 YYREEE (reference sequence). The CDR3 sequence is 15 residues long. The CDR3 here is CASSRAGEVPYEQYF. The CDR3 region has the DNA TGTGCCAGCAGCCGTGCTGGGGAGGTGCCCTACGAGCAGTACTTC.

This clone occurred once. The chain uses TRBV19 and TRBJ2-2; tentative D call: TRBD2 (6 bases). CDR3 length: 15 residues. Trimming left V 6 bases short and J 7 bases short, with 18 bases between. Germline CDR1 and CDR2: LNHDA and SQIVND (reference sequence). CDR3 in DNA: TGTGCCAGTAGCCGCGGGGACTCCCGGTTCGGGGAGCTGTTTTTT. Residues: CASSRGDSRFGELFF.

The V gene is TRBV7-2, the J gene TRBJ2-1; 9 bases fit TRBD2. The CDR3 totals 16 residues. V lost 3 bases and J lost 6; bases outside the gene matches: 9. Per germline, CDR1 SGHTA and CDR2 FQGNSA. The CDR3 sequence: CASSLSASGIGNEQFF. The DNA for the CDR3 is TGTGCCAGCAGCTTGAGTGCTAGCGGGATCGGCAATGAGCAGTTCTTC.

The V gene is TRBV7-2, the J gene TRBJ2-6; D gene ambiguous. Germline CDR1 SGHTA, CDR2 FQGNSA. The CDR3 spans 19 residues. The V and J ends lost 2 bases and 0 bases respectively, with 17 bases between them. The CDR3 loop is CASSLYFNLPGSGANVLTF. The DNA for the CDR3 is TGTGCCAGCAGCTTATATTTCAACCTACCCGGCTCTGGGGCCAACGTCCTGACTTTC.

V gene TRBV19 combines with J gene TRBJ2-2, with 8 bases lining up with TRBD1. CDR3 length: 16 residues. V shed 3 bases, J shed 3 bases, and the junction held 6 bases outside the gene matches. Germline assignment: CDR1 LNHDA and CDR2 SQIVND (reference sequence). CDR3 amino acids: CASSISAGGDTGELFF. CDR3 nucleotides: TGTGCCAGTAGTATTTCGGCAGGGGGCGACACCGGGGAGCTGTTTTTT.

A few counts support this clone. The genes are TRBV24-1 and TRBJ2-2; 8 bases are a match to TRBD1. The germline gives CDR1 KGHDR, CDR2 SFDVKD. The CDR3 extends over 16 amino acids. Trimming took 3 bases from V and 0 from J; bases not matched to a gene: 2. This CDR3 is CATSDQGAPNTGELFF. In nucleotides, the CDR3 is TGTGCCACCAGTGATCAGGGGGCTCCGAACACCGGGGAGCTGTTTTTT.